This TCR beta chain was found in a study of cytomegalovirus exposure and HLA in healthy donors (dated by TCRdb to about 2017). Background for the entire study: In an earlier analysis of some 550 of the donors, 276 Gb of sequence data and 95 million to 130 million unique TCR beta sequences from some 170 million T cells were reported. Approximately 300 gigabases of sequencing data and 70 million to 95 million unique TCR sequences made up an early release that covered under 750 HLA-typed donors. The genetic ancestry cluster associated with self-reported Caucasian donors included 80% to 90% of the roughly 400 genotyped donors. The aim of the study was to test whether cataloging public T cell receptors could identify signatures of past pathogen exposure. The T cell repertoires of about 700 subjects were profiled by immunosequencing and related to cytomegalovirus serostatus. In addition to the first cohort of around 670 subjects, a separate validation cohort of 120 different subjects was used. To predict cytomegalovirus infection status, the study brought together high-throughput TCR immunosequencing, statistical association of individual TCRs with disease status, and machine learning. To study patterns of TCR occurrence, a later analysis re-analyzed previously published TCR beta repertoires from just over 650 donors and added high-resolution HLA genotyping. The later analysis used no new phenotypic data to find candidate immune exposures, relying instead on TCR beta sequences and their occurrence across donors. An earlier analysis of some 500 of the donors used high-throughput TCR beta sequencing to judge whether each TCR beta V gene segment behaved as functional or pseudogenic. Donor age, sex, ethnicity and CMV serostatus were compiled alongside the repertoire data. In a later genetic analysis, genome-wide SNP genotypes for about 55% of the roughly 700 donors were used, and that subset was treated as a discovery cohort. Every discovery cohort repertoire had been produced on one sequencing platform. Class I and class II HLA loci were covered by the typing at four-digit resolution. Typing coverage differed by locus: A, B, C, DRB1 and DQB1 were typed in about 620-630 donors, DQA1 in approximately 520, DPA1 in some 600, and DPB1 in roughly 470. Roughly 5 DR-DQ haplotypes were handled as single units for association and clustering, since linkage in the cohort was strong. Across some 400 genotyped donors of the cohort, an average of about 220,000 unique TCR beta nucleotide sequences per donor were sequenced, and approximately 19% of those sequences were non-productive.

A note on this clone: The clone's antigen remains unknown. One base away there is no much larger clone; base qualities are not given.

Receptor libraries were prepared by the immunoSEQ multiplex PCR assay. The multiplex PCR relied on a mix of 60 forward primers for TCR Vbeta segments and 13 reverse primers for TCR Jbeta segments. Amplification of the CDR3 region of rearranged TCR beta genes was performed with a multiplex PCR assay on genomic DNA. Amplified TCR beta libraries were sequenced as 87-base-pair reads on the Illumina HiSeq System. Regarding the original processing steps: In a later analysis, roughly 80 million unique TCR beta chains were counted across the roughly 700 repertoires, and approximately 11 million of these chains were shared by at least two donors. To remove PCR and sequencing errors, raw reads were error-corrected and collapsed into unique sequences using a nearest-neighbor algorithm that merged closely related sequences. Alignment of CDR3 sequences to IMGT reference sequences was used to assign V, D and J gene segments. Each retained sequence needed at least a six-nucleotide match to both a V gene segment and a J gene segment. A rearrangement was called productive if the CDR3 had no stop codons and remained in frame with V and J, and every other rearrangement was called non-productive. CDR3 was defined by IMGT convention, running from the second conserved V-encoded cysteine to the conserved J-encoded phenylalanine. The earlier analysis of about 570 of the donors excluded any sequence lacking an unambiguous match to a single V gene segment. An earlier analysis of fewer than 750 of the donors classified V segments as functional when productive rearrangements were above 56.7% and as segregating when the standard deviation between donors was above 5%. To diagnose cytomegalovirus status from the catalog of TCR beta chain sequences, a statistical classification framework was built. A later analysis assigned V and J genes by comparing TCR nucleotide sequences with IMGT/GENE-DB human TR gene sequences. In a later analysis, CDR3 sequences and most-parsimonious VDJ recombination scenarios were assigned using the TCRdist pipeline. In a later analysis, each TCR beta chain was defined by its CDR3 amino acid sequence together with its V-gene family, and reads lacking a unique V-gene family were excluded. To address suspected cross-contamination and a sequencing artifact, a later analysis removed some 620 highly shared, low-generation-probability nucleotide sequences. A later analysis calculated a clonal expansion index for each public chain from normalized within-repertoire ranks of inferred template counts. In a later analysis, generation probabilities were computed with a VDJ recombination model fitted to out-of-frame rearrangements, and the resulting probabilities were checked against IGoR. A later analysis scored TCR-TCR, TCR-HLA and TCR-CMV co-occurrence with hypergeometric tests, applying a repertoire-size bias correction to TCR pairs. In a later analysis, false discovery rates were estimated by permuting HLA or CMV assignments 20 times. A later analysis grouped co-occurring TCRs with DBSCAN, adding TCRdist sequence similarity when clustering within HLA-allele-positive subsets. Repertoires with fewer than 30,000 or more than 120,000 public chains were left out of co-occurrence clustering, as were a handful of repertoires with anomalous nucleotide sharing. Imported from immuneACCESS, the table was reduced by TCRdb to in-frame sequences with V and J called. These copies leave out some clones; in studies compared against another copy, an unresolved V gene accounts for under half, and the cause of the remainder is not known. Clone size and the V and J calls come from that table; the DNA yielded D and trimming. In this sample the table shows 250,000 or so clones, approximately 87% of which occur a single time. Of the sample, roughly 1.3% is held by the ten largest clones.

Study-wide conclusions, independent of this receptor: The study listed 150 to 200 TCR beta chains as associated with cytomegalovirus. The only immune exposure information available for the cohort was CMV serostatus. This cohort had only TCR beta chains sequenced, and the lack of alpha or paired-chain data limited which features could be detected. In a later analysis, several top co-occurrence clusters were reported to appear linked to parvovirus B19, influenza, CMV and Epstein-Barr virus. Because HLA typing was unavailable for some donors at each locus, only the typed subset was used in association tests. Compared with equally common non-associated chains, HLA-associated TCR beta chains in a later analysis were more clonally expanded and had lower generation probabilities. The classifier was reported to diagnose cytomegalovirus status with high specificity and sensitivity in both the original and validation cohorts. According to a later genetic analysis, donors in an Asian-associated ancestry cluster had fewer N-insertions in productive TCRs than the approximately 700-donor mean. An earlier analysis of some 560 of the donors showed that most TCR beta V segments appeared in productive rearrangements either about 90% or about 30% of the time, which broadly matched IMGT annotations. Strong co-occurrence of HLA alleles, especially DR and DQ, made assigning TCR associations to individual alleles difficult. In a later analysis, the rate of TCR association differed among HLA loci, with DRB1 alleles having the most associated TCRs and HLA-C alleles having the fewest. Linkage disequilibrium might explain the correlated functional status among segregating V segments, but an unknown experimental factor could not be excluded. In vitro tests confirmed that a few of the cytomegalovirus-associated TCR beta chains recognize cytomegalovirus antigens. Roughly uniform sequencing depth across donors was assumed in presence/absence analyses, although this assumption may not hold. V-gene and J-gene trimming of TCR beta chains was associated with a missense DCLRE1C variant in a later genetic analysis, and the association was replicated in an independent cohort. The sequencing pipeline was judged likely to have produced a cluster of highly shared sequence variants as a technical artifact. A later analysis associated about 17,000 TCR beta sequences with specific HLA alleles at a false discovery rate of 0.05. It was suggested by the authors that the approach could potentially be generalized to other disease states and immunological phenotypes. A further reported finding was that TCR beta sequences accurately predicted the HLA-A and HLA-B alleles for most subjects in the first cohort. The 87-base-pair reads could not distinguish some IMGT-functional V segments, including TRBV6-2 and TRBV6-3, so those segments were excluded. A later analysis found that most CMV-associated TCR beta chains appeared HLA-restricted, with HLA associations seemingly driven largely by CMV exposure. Across donors, most TCR sequences were observed very rarely, whereas some public TCRs were present in many individuals. The earlier analysis of 587 of the donors excluded about 16 rarely observed V segments, including chromosome 9 orphons, because counts were too low.

In total, 666 healthy bone marrow donors made up the cohort. Cohort members were all nominally healthy when sampled, although unrecorded immune exposures were likely present. CMV serostatus was positive for almost 300 and negative for about 50% of the roughly 700 cohort members, and was not recorded for this donor. A peripheral blood sample was provided by each donor, and peripheral blood mononuclear cells were used for TCR beta sequencing. The Qiagen DNeasy Blood Extraction Kit was used to extract genomic DNA from the blood cell samples. Trimming removed 4 bases from V and 6 bases from J; the gene matches leave 4 bases unexplained. The germline V gene specifies SGHTA as CDR1 and FQGTGA as CDR2. Inclusive of the bounding cysteine and phenylalanine, the CDR3 is 13 residues long. CDR3 DNA only is kept here, 39 bases in frame from base 1.

Sample: PBMCs. The sequence links TRBV7-3 to TRBJ1-2; the central 8 bases match TRBD1. The receptor's source is a human donor in good health. The nucleotide sequence reads as follows: TGTGCCAGCAGCTCGAAACAGGGGGATGGCTACACCTTC. It is translated as CASSSKQGDGYTF.